Below are 8 T cell receptor beta chains sequenced from a single sample in a study of CD8 T cells in ankylosing spondylitis. TCRdb recomputed calls from the 5' RACE reads with MiXCR, one row per CDR3 protein. Of some 150,000 distinct CDR3 sequences listed, 40% to 50% were seen once; the top ten hold about 15%. The specimen sequenced was synovial fluid, either unsorted or a sorted T cell fraction (not recorded which). The receptors stem from a male donor with ankylosing spondylitis.

This chain uses TRBV12-3 or TRBV12-4 with TRBJ1-5; D perhaps matches TRBD1 (5 bases). V lost 6 bases, J lost 9 bases, and 9 bases lay in between. The length of the CDR3 is 11 residues. CDR3 sequence (DNA): TGTGCCAGCAGCCAGCAGGGGCCCCAGCATTTT. Translation: CASSQQGPQHF.

This clonotype was counted only a few times. The chain couples TRBV7-6 to TRBJ2-7, with D maybe TRBD1 (5 bases). Trimming removed 4 bases at V and 0 bases at J, with 13 bases between. The CDR3 has 15 amino acids. Germline lookup yields CDR1 SGHVS and CDR2 FNYEAQ. DNA for the CDR3: TGTGCCAGCAGCTCGACAGAAACCCTCTCCTACGAGCAGTACTTC. Its translation is CASSSTETLSYEQYF.

This clonotype was observed a few times. The chain joins TRBV5-1 to TRBJ2-2; D is unresolved. This CDR3 contains 16 residues. Germline V CDR1 and CDR2: SGHRS, YFSETQ. Trimming left V 0 bases short and J 3 bases short, with 12 bases between. CDR3 sequence (DNA): TGCGCCAGCAGCTTGGTTGGCAGAAGATACACCGGGGAGCTGTTTTTT. This sequence encodes CASSLVGRRYTGELFF.

This clonotype was observed a handful of times. CDR3 nucleotide sequence: TGCGCCAGCAGCTTGAGGCTTCGAGGGCCCCAGCATTTT. Its translation is CASSLRLRGPQHF. The chain carries TRBV5-1 and TRBJ1-5; D remains unclear. Germline V CDR1 and CDR2: SGHRS, YFSETQ. CDR3 length: 13 amino acids. Trimming took 1 base from V and 9 from J, leaving 11 bases between them.

CDR3 in DNA: TGCGCCAGCAGCCAGTTCCCGGGACTAGCGAGGGAGACCCAGTACTTC. This sequence encodes CASSQFPGLARETQYF. This rearrangement joins TRBV4-3 to TRBJ2-5; TRBD2 aligns across 10 bases. The CDR3 sequence is 16 residues long. From germline, CDR1 is LGHNA and CDR2 YSLEER. J lost 5 bases, V lost 3 bases, and 9 bases had no gene match.

This clonotype has a count of ten or more. The rearrangement uses TRBV24-1 and TRBJ2-5; D is ambiguous. Trimming took off 4 bases at V and 1 base at J, with 6 bases between the two ends. The CDR3 spans 13 residues. The germline V gene has CDR1 KGHDR and CDR2 SFDVKD. The CDR3 DNA sequence: TGTGCCACCAGTGACGGGTTCCAAGAGACCCAGTACTTC. It encodes CATSDGFQETQYF.

This chain connects TRBV15 to TRBJ1-4; TRBD1 matches 7 bases. V shed 5 bases and J 5 bases; nucleotides not matched to a gene: 8. Germline CDR1 and CDR2: LNHNV and YYDKDF (reference sequence). There are 15 residues in the CDR3. The CDR3, as DNA: TGTGCCACCAGCCCAACGACAGGGTGGAATGAAAAACTGTTTTTT. This codes for CATSPTTGWNEKLFF.

This clonotype was observed a handful of times. This chain links TRBV11-1 with TRBJ1-1; D unclear. This CDR3 is built from 15 residues. The ends were cut back, 5 bases at V and 11 bases at J, with 24 bases in the middle. Germline loops: CDR1 SGHAT, CDR2 FQDESV (reference sequence). DNA for the CDR3: TGTGCCAGCAGCCTCAGGACCTTGGATCCTACCGGGGCTTTCTTT. It is translated as CASSLRTLDPTGAFF.